Shown below are 8 T cell receptor beta chains from a single sample sequenced in a study of blood T cell repertoires in COVID-19. Produced via immunoSEQ multiplex PCR; TCRdb's table is partial and in-frame only. The sample records a few hundred thousand clones, more than 70% being singletons. The sample was PBMCs or T cells enriched from blood (not recorded which). These TCRs come from a woman in her thirties or forties with acute COVID-19.

The chain combines TRBV4-2 with TRBJ2-7, with 13 bases aligning to TRBD2. The CDR3 is 18 residues long. After removal of 0 bases from V and 5 bases from J, the junction contained 10 bases not matched to a gene. From germline, CDR1 is LGHNA and CDR2 YNFKEQ. This CDR3 reads CASSQDRSTSGGANEQYF. In DNA form, the CDR3 reads TGTGCCAGCAGCCAAGACAGAAGTACTAGCGGGGGGGCTAACGAGCAGTACTTC.

This clone was seen once. The V and J genes are TRBV11-2 and TRBJ2-5; tentative D call: TRBD1 (5 bases). The CDR3 has 15 amino acids. V was cut by 0 bases and J by 6 bases, with 14 bases left in between. The germline CDR1 and CDR2 sequences are SGHAT and FQNNGV. CDR3 amino acids: CASSLDGGRDQTQYF. The CDR3 DNA follows: TGTGCCAGCAGCTTAGACGGCGGCAGGGATCAGACCCAGTACTTC. Filled out from reference TRBV11-2 and TRBJ2-5, the complete variable domain reads EAGVAQSPRYKIIEKRQSVAFWCNPISGHATLYWYQQILGQGPKLLIQFQNNGVVDDSQLPKDRFSAERLKGVDSTLKIQPAKLEDSAVYLCASSLDGGRDQTQYFGPGTRLLVL.

The chain is built from TRBV10-3 and TRBJ1-2, with 8 bases matching TRBD1. V lost 6 bases and J lost 1; bases outside the gene matches: 4. Per the germline V gene, CDR1 is ENHRY and CDR2 is SYGVKD. The length of the CDR3 is 14 residues. The CDR3 DNA is TGTGCCATCAGATCGGACAGGGATAACTATGGCTACACCTTC. Amino acids: CAIRSDRDNYGYTF.

This clone was counted a single time. This chain links TRBV6-1 with TRBJ2-2; 7 positions match TRBD1. The J segment lost 5 bases and the V segment lost 4 bases, leaving 19 bases of the junction unmatched. The CDR3 is 19 amino acids. Per germline, CDR1 MNHNS and CDR2 SASEGT. Here the CDR3 reads CASSVFGWAGGLGTGELFF. The DNA for the CDR3 is TGTGCCAGCAGTGTGTTTGGTTGGGCAGGGGGATTGGGTACCGGGGAGCTGTTTTTT.

The rearrangement links TRBV2 to TRBJ1-2; the match to TRBD1 covers 7 bases. Germline CDR1 reads SNHLY; CDR2 reads FYNNEI. CDR3 length equals 15 residues. V was pared by 5 bases and J by 0 bases, with 6 bases of the junction left unmatched. The CDR3 DNA sequence: TGTGCCAGCAGTCCACTGGGACAGCCTAACTATGGCTACACCTTC. Encoded protein: CASSPLGQPNYGYTF.

The V gene is TRBV6-2 or TRBV6-3, the J gene TRBJ2-5; 9 bases line up with TRBD1. The CDR3 spans 16 residues. After removal of 4 bases from V and 5 bases from J, the junction contained 11 bases not matched to a gene. The germline V gene has CDR1 MNHEY and CDR2 SVGEGT. In DNA, the CDR3 is TGTGCCAGCAGTTGGGCTGACAGGGGGGCCCTTGAGACCCAGTACTTC. The encoded protein is CASSWADRGALETQYF.

V usage is TRBV27 and J usage is TRBJ2-1; D possibly corresponds to TRBD2 (6 bases). Per the germline V gene, CDR1 is MNHEY and CDR2 is SMNVEV (reference sequence). V was shortened by 5 bases and J by 1 base, with 12 bases between the two germline ends. This CDR3 is built from 15 residues. The CDR3 nucleotides are TGTGCCAGCAGTCCCCGGGAGACTTCCTACAATGAGCAGTTCTTC. Its translation: CASSPRETSYNEQFF.

The chain uses TRBV30 and TRBJ1-5; D not certain. This CDR3 is 12 amino acids long. V lost 5 bases and J lost 2, with 7 bases in between. Per the germline V gene, CDR1 is GTSNPN and CDR2 is SVGIG (reference sequence). CDR3 coding DNA: TGTGCCTGGGGCCGGGGCAATCAGCCCCAGCATTTT. This codes for CAWGRGNQPQHF.